Below, 24 T cell receptor beta chains from the same sample are listed, as sequenced in a study of shared clonotypes between healthy human individuals. Profiled with immunoSEQ multiplex PCR; TCRdb holds only in-frame clones, not every one. The sample records under 300,000 clones, 50% to 80% being singletons. The sample taken for sequencing was memory CD4+ T cells sorted from blood. Sample subset: CD45RA-negative fraction. All receptors derive from a man younger than 45 in good health.

This clone appeared once. The CDR3 nucleotides are TGTGCCAGCAGCTTAGAATTAGGACAGGGATCCTACGAGCAGTACTTC. Its translation is CASSLELGQGSYEQYF. This chain joins TRBV11-2 and TRBJ2-7; 8 nucleotides match TRBD1. The CDR3 length is 16 residues. With V trimmed by 0 bases and J by 1 base, 5 bases remained unmatched. Germline values: CDR1 SGHAT, CDR2 FQNNGV.

V and J are TRBV5-6 and TRBJ2-7, with unresolved D. Germline V gene sequence: CDR1 SGHDT, CDR2 YYEEEE. Trimming cost V 4 bases and J 2 bases, with 16 bases left between them. The CDR3 spans 15 residues. In nucleotides, the CDR3 is TGTGCCAGCAGCGACCGTTTAATTGCCGCCTACGAGCAGTACTTC. Translation: CASSDRLIAAYEQYF.

The chain is built from TRBV13 and TRBJ2-3, with D perhaps TRBD1 (6 bases). Between the trimmed V and J ends, which lost 5 bases and 2 bases, there was a span of 8 bases. From germline, CDR1 is PRHDT and CDR2 FYEKMQ (reference sequence). This CDR3 region has 13 residues. The CDR3 nucleotides are TGTGCCAGCAGCCGGGACAACACAGATACGCAGTATTTT. Its protein product is CASSRDNTDTQYF. Filled out from reference TRBV13 and TRBJ2-3, the complete variable domain reads AAGVIQSPRHLIKEKRETATLKCYPIPRHDTVYWYQQGPGQDPQFLISFYEKMQSDKGSIPDRFSAQQFSDYHSELNMSSLELGDSALYFCASSRDNTDTQYFGPGTRLTVL.

V gene TRBV7-9 combines with J gene TRBJ1-4; D is unresolved. The CDR3 spans 13 residues. Germline loops: CDR1 SEHNR, CDR2 FQNEAQ (reference sequence). V was clipped by 1 base and J by 7 bases, with 7 bases between them. DNA for the CDR3: TGTGCCAGCAGCTTAGTTGGTGTTGAAAAACTGTTTTTT. This sequence encodes CASSLVGVEKLFF.

The chain is built from TRBV5-4 and TRBJ2-1, with TRBD2 identical over 11 bases. CDR3 length: 13 residues. Germline values: CDR1 SGHNT, CDR2 YYREEE (reference sequence). Trimming removed 7 bases from V and 7 bases from J; junction bases left unmatched: 4. The CDR3: CASAGLAENEQFF. CDR3 nucleotides: TGTGCCAGCGCGGGACTAGCGGAGAATGAGCAGTTCTTC.

The rearrangement joins TRBV11-2 to TRBJ2-1; TRBD2 matches at 10 bases. The CDR3 runs 14 residues. The germline CDR1 and CDR2 sequences are SGHAT and FQNNGV. V gave up 6 bases and J gave up 6 bases; unmatched junction bases: 5. CDR3 protein: CASSLGLAFNEQFF. In DNA form, the CDR3 reads TGTGCCAGCAGTCTGGGACTAGCGTTCAATGAGCAGTTCTTC.

The CDR3 here is CASSQLDRATGELFF. In nucleotides, the CDR3 is TGTGCCAGCAGCCAACTGGACAGGGCGACCGGGGAGCTGTTTTTT. J is TRBJ2-2 and V is TRBV7-3; 8 bases line up with TRBD1. The CDR3 has 15 amino acids. The V segment lost 5 bases and the J segment 5 bases; nucleotides outside the gene matches: 7. CDR1 is SGHTA and CDR2 is FQGTGA in the germline V gene.

V gene TRBV28 combines with J gene TRBJ1-5; TRBD1 matches 12 bases. Germline trimming cut 4 bases from V and 5 bases from J; bases unmatched to any gene: 6. Germline values: CDR1 MDHEN, CDR2 SYDVKM. This CDR3 comprises 16 residues. CDR3 region: CASSSAGTGGYQPQHF. The CDR3 DNA reads TGTGCCAGCAGTTCCGCCGGGACAGGGGGCTATCAGCCCCAGCATTTT.

V usage is TRBV6-6 and J usage is TRBJ1-2; D not resolved. CDR3 length: 14 amino acids. Germline values: CDR1 MNHNY, CDR2 SVGAGI (reference sequence). V lost 4 bases and J lost 4, with 13 bases in between. For the CDR3, the DNA is TGTGCCAGCAGTTCTTTCGATGGAGGCTATGGCTACACCTTC. Translated: CASSSFDGGYGYTF.

V gene TRBV6-5 combines with J gene TRBJ1-3; no reliable D call. The germline CDR1 and CDR2 sequences are MNHEY and SVGAGI. The CDR3 consists of 14 residues. The germline V and J ends were trimmed by 5 bases and 4 bases, with 12 bases remaining between them. The CDR3, as DNA: TGTGCCAGCAGTGACCGGGCTACGGGAAACACCATATATTTT. Translated, it gives CASSDRATGNTIYF.

This rearrangement joins TRBV7-9 to TRBJ2-3; unclear D gene. The CDR3 loop spans 16 amino acids. Germline V gene data show CDR1 as SEHNR and CDR2 as FQNEAQ (reference sequence). V lost 1 base to trimming and J lost 2 bases, with 13 bases between them. The CDR3 DNA is TGTGCCAGCAGCTTAGGGGAACCAGGTTACACAGATACGCAGTATTTT. Protein: CASSLGEPGYTDTQYF. Full variable domain (rest looked up from reference TRBV7-9 and TRBJ2-3): DTGVSQNPRHKITKRGQNVTFRCDPISEHNRLYWYRQTLGQGPEFLTYFQNEAQLEKSRLLSDRFSAERPKGSFSTLEIQRTEQGDSAMYLCASSLGEPGYTDTQYFGPGTRLTVL.

This chain uses TRBV25-1 with TRBJ1-2; D is ambiguous. Germline V CDR1 and CDR2: MGHDK, SYGVNS. The CDR3 has 12 residues. Trimming took off 3 bases at V and 0 bases at J, with 2 bases between the two ends. Here the CDR3 reads CASSDSNYGYTF. The CDR3 nucleotides read TGTGCCAGCAGTGACTCTAACTATGGCTACACCTTC.

This clone came up many times. The chain joins TRBV5-8 to TRBJ2-7; D gene unclear. CDR3 length: 16 residues. V was pared by 0 bases and J by 0 bases, with 13 bases between. In germline, CDR1 is SGHTS, CDR2 YDEGEE. CDR3 loop: CASSLGPLRSSYEQYF. CDR3 in DNA: TGTGCCAGCAGCTTGGGACCGCTGAGGAGCTCCTACGAGCAGTACTTC.

The J gene is TRBJ1-4, the V gene TRBV19; 10 nucleotides line up with TRBD1. The junction had 4 bases not matched to a gene; V was cut back by 6 bases and J by 6 bases. This CDR3 is 14 amino acids long. Germline assignment: CDR1 LNHDA and CDR2 SQIVND (reference sequence). CDR3 nucleotides: TGTGCCAGTAGGAGGGACAGGGGTTATGAAAAACTGTTTTTT. It specifies CASRRDRGYEKLFF.

The CDR3 DNA reads TGTGCCAGCAGCCGATCCGGATTAGCGGGCCATGAGCAGTTCTTC. The encoded protein is CASSRSGLAGHEQFF. The chain combines TRBV6-5 with TRBJ2-1, with TRBD2 identical over 7 bases. The CDR3 consists of 15 residues. The V and J ends lost 6 bases and 8 bases, in that order; junction bases with no gene match: 13. The germline gives CDR1 MNHEY, CDR2 SVGAGI.

This chain uses TRBV6-1 with TRBJ2-5, with 13 positions matching TRBD2. This CDR3 has 14 amino acids. Germline CDR1 and CDR2: MNHNS and SASEGT. V shed 6 bases, J shed 3 bases, and the junction held 1 base outside the gene matches. The CDR3 region has the DNA TGTGCCAGCAGGGGGACTAGCGGGAAAGAGACCCAGTACTTC. Protein product: CASRGTSGKETQYF.

This clone was seen more than once but under ten times. The CDR3 nucleotides read TGTGCCAGCTCACCAACAGGGCCGAAAAACATTCAGTACTTC. As protein: CASSPTGPKNIQYF. V gene TRBV18 combines with J gene TRBJ2-4, with D tentatively TRBD1 (6 bases). The CDR3 totals 14 residues. Germline CDR1 and CDR2: KGHSH and LQKENI. The V and J ends lost 2 bases and 4 bases respectively, with 9 bases between them.

This sequence joins TRBV7-9 and TRBJ2-1, with no clear D. V was cut by 3 bases and J by 0 bases, with 9 bases left in between. CDR1 and CDR2 (germline): SEHNR, FQNEAQ (reference sequence). This CDR3 region has 15 residues. The CDR3 DNA reads TGTGCCAGCAGCTTGTTTGATACCTCCTACAATGAGCAGTTCTTC. Encoded protein: CASSLFDTSYNEQFF. The whole variable domain, filled in from reference TRBV7-9 and TRBJ2-1, reads DTGVSQNPRHKITKRGQNVTFRCDPISEHNRLYWYRQTLGQGPEFLTYFQNEAQLEKSRLLSDRFSAERPKGSFSTLEIQRTEQGDSAMYLCASSLFDTSYNEQFFGPGTRLTVL.

This clone turned up a few times. The rearrangement joins TRBV27 to TRBJ1-2; TRBD1 agrees at 9 bases. V gave up 6 bases and J gave up 2 bases; unmatched junction bases: 7. The germline V gene has CDR1 MNHEY and CDR2 SMNVEV (reference sequence). The CDR3 is 15 residues long. CDR3 nucleotide sequence: TGTGCCAGCAGCCAACAGGGACAGGGAAACTATGGCTACACCTTC. It translates to CASSQQGQGNYGYTF.

The rearrangement links TRBV21-1 to TRBJ1-4. TRBV21-1 is labeled a pseudogene. This CDR3 comprises 12 residues. The CDR3 DNA sequence: TGTGCCAGCAGCTCTCGGGTTTTTGAACTGTTTTTT. Translating it yields CASSSRVFELFF.

On this clone itself: The same CDR3 also results from other DNA sequences found in this sample. The V call is TRBV5-1, the J call TRBJ2-3; a weak D match, TRBD2 (5 bases). The V end lost 1 base, the J end lost 1 base, and 10 bases lay between the germline ends. Germline V lookup: CDR1 SGHRS, CDR2 YFSETQ. The CDR3 has 15 residues. The CDR3, as DNA: TGCGCCAGCAGCTTGAGAGGGCTGGGCACAGATACGCAGTATTTT. This translates into CASSLRGLGTDTQYF.

V gene TRBV7-6 combines with J gene TRBJ1-5; 7 bases agree with TRBD1. After removal of 5 bases from V and 4 bases from J, the junction contained 5 bases not matched to a gene. CDR1 SGHVS and CDR2 FNYEAQ come from the germline V gene. The CDR3 loop spans 14 amino acids. CDR3 loop: CASSPGQENQPQHF. The CDR3 nucleotides read TGTGCCAGCAGCCCTGGACAGGAGAATCAGCCCCAGCATTTT.

The chain has TRBV6-1 and TRBJ1-5, with D hard to call. This CDR3 is 15 amino acids long. V lost 0 bases to trimming and J lost 0 bases, with 6 bases between them. Germline V gene data show CDR1 as MNHNS and CDR2 as SASEGT. The DNA for the CDR3 is TGTGCCAGCAGTGAAGCGACGGATAGCAATCAGCCCCAGCATTTT. Its translation is CASSEATDSNQPQHF.

In this sample, this clone turned up a few times. The genes are TRBV11-3 and TRBJ2-7, with a weak D call TRBD2 (6 bases). The CDR3 runs to 13 residues. Germline CDR1 is SGHNT and CDR2 is YENEEA. The V end lost 5 bases, the J end lost 13 bases, and 21 bases lay between the germline ends. The CDR3 DNA reads TGTGCCAGCAGCGGAGGGCTACCAGTTCCCTTTTACTTC. Residues: CASSGGLPVPFYF.